Listed below are T cell receptor beta chains from one sample, sequenced in a study of response to subunit inactivated influenza vaccine. TCRdb re-called the RT-PCR reads through MiXCR, storing one row per CDR3 protein. The table shows some 480,000 distinct CDR3 sequences, with roughly 9.7% occurring only once. Here the sequenced sample was PBMCs from blood, taken more than 35 days after vaccination. These receptors all come from a man in his fifties or sixties who received an inactivated influenza vaccine. Each CDR3 is given with its conserved first and last residue. The D gene is left open where the match is weak. Clone size appears in some rows only: once, few, many, or a class for an expanded clone.

V gene: TRBV4-2; J gene: TRBJ1-5; D gene: -; clone size: -; CDR3 DNA: TGTGCCAGCAGCCAAGAACCCGGAGATCAGCCCCAGCATTTT; CDR3 protein: CASSQEPGDQPQHF
V gene: TRBV20-1; J gene: TRBJ2-3; D gene: -; clone size: few; CDR3 DNA: TGCAGTGCTAGAGATTTTCGCATCGGAGATACGCAGTATTTT; CDR3 protein: CSARDFRIGDTQYF
V gene: TRBV7-2; J gene: TRBJ2-7; D gene: TRBD2; clone size: few; CDR3 DNA: TGTGCCAGCAGCATGAAACTAGCGGGAGGAATTCACGAGCAGTACTTC; CDR3 protein: CASSMKLAGGIHEQYF
V gene: TRBV20-1; J gene: TRBJ2-1; D gene: -; clone size: few; CDR3 DNA: TGCAGTGCTAGAGATCGAGGAGTAACCTACAATGAGCAGTTCTTC; CDR3 protein: CSARDRGVTYNEQFF
V gene: TRBV18; J gene: TRBJ1-5; D gene: -; clone size: -; CDR3 DNA: TGTGCCAGCTCACCAGTCTCCTTCCTGGAGGGCGGCAATCAGCCCCAGCATTTT; CDR3 protein: CASSPVSFLEGGNQPQHF
V gene: TRBV21-1; J gene: TRBJ1-5; D gene: -; clone size: -; CDR3 DNA: TGTGCCAGCAGCAAAGTGGGCAGCTATAGCAATCAGCCCCAGCATTTT; CDR3 protein: CASSKVGSYSNQPQHF
V gene: TRBV7-2; J gene: TRBJ2-1; D gene: TRBD2; clone size: few; CDR3 DNA: TGTGCCAGCAGCTCACGGCGGACTAGCGGCTCCTACAATGAGCAGTTCTTC; CDR3 protein: CASSSRRTSGSYNEQFF
V gene: TRBV12-3/TRBV12-4; J gene: TRBJ2-2; D gene: TRBD2; clone size: many; CDR3 DNA: TGTGCCAGCAAAACTACTAGCGGGGGAATCACCGGGGAGCTGTTTTTT; CDR3 protein: CASKTTSGGITGELFF
V gene: TRBV29-1; J gene: TRBJ2-2; D gene: -; clone size: many; CDR3 DNA: TGCAGCGTGGGGGACGGGGACACCGGGGAGCTGTTTTTT; CDR3 protein: CSVGDGDTGELFF
V gene: TRBV7-2; J gene: TRBJ2-1; D gene: TRBD1; clone size: many; CDR3 DNA: TGTGCCAGCAGCTTACAGGGGGCCTCCTACAATGAGCAGTTCTTC; CDR3 protein: CASSLQGASYNEQFF
V gene: TRBV29-1; J gene: TRBJ2-3; D gene: TRBD2; clone size: -; CDR3 DNA: TGCAGCGTATCGTCTCCAATAGCGGGAAGCACAGATACGCAGTATTTT; CDR3 protein: CSVSSPIAGSTDTQYF
V gene: TRBV20-1; J gene: TRBJ2-3; D gene: TRBD2; clone size: -; CDR3 DNA: TGCAGTGCCCATGGGCGGGGGGGCAAGGCAGATACGCAGTATTTT; CDR3 protein: CSAHGRGGKADTQYF
V gene: TRBV7-2; J gene: TRBJ2-5; D gene: -; clone size: -; CDR3 DNA: TGTGCCAGCAGCCGGAACAGGGTCCAAGAGACCCAGTACTTC; CDR3 protein: CASSRNRVQETQYF
V gene: TRBV18; J gene: TRBJ1-1; D gene: -; clone size: few; CDR3 DNA: TGTGCCAGCTCTCGCAGCGCAGTGAACACTGAAGCTTTCTTT; CDR3 protein: CASSRSAVNTEAFF
V gene: TRBV12-3/TRBV12-4; J gene: TRBJ2-3; D gene: TRBD2; clone size: few; CDR3 DNA: TGTGCCAGCAACAAAAGGGGACTACCGAGCACAGATACGCAGTATTTT; CDR3 protein: CASNKRGLPSTDTQYF
V gene: TRBV29-1; J gene: TRBJ2-1; D gene: -; clone size: -; CDR3 DNA: TGCACCACCTCACAGGACTACTACAATGAGCAGTTCTTC; CDR3 protein: CTTSQDYYNEQFF
V gene: TRBV7-8; J gene: TRBJ2-5; D gene: TRBD2; clone size: -; CDR3 DNA: TGTGCCAGCAGCTCGGGGGGAGGAGAGACCCAGTACTTC; CDR3 protein: CASSSGGGETQYF
V gene: TRBV7-2; J gene: TRBJ2-1; D gene: TRBD2; clone size: few; CDR3 DNA: TGTGCCAGCAGCTCCGGGACTAGCGGGAGGGCCTTATTTTTCTTC; CDR3 protein: CASSSGTSGRALFFF
V gene: TRBV28; J gene: TRBJ2-2; D gene: TRBD2; clone size: -; CDR3 DNA: TGTGCCAGCAGTTTAGCGGGAGGCACGAACACCGGGGAGCTGTTTTTT; CDR3 protein: CASSLAGGTNTGELFF
V gene: TRBV20-1; J gene: TRBJ2-7; D gene: TRBD2; clone size: -; CDR3 DNA: TGCAGTGCTGGGGACTACCTCTACGAGCAGTACTTC; CDR3 protein: CSAGDYLYEQYF
V gene: TRBV14; J gene: TRBJ2-7; D gene: -; clone size: -; CDR3 DNA: TGTGCCAGCAGCCAAGATCGGGGACAAATCTCCTACGAGCAGTACTTC; CDR3 protein: CASSQDRGQISYEQYF
V gene: TRBV28; J gene: TRBJ2-7; D gene: TRBD1; clone size: many; CDR3 DNA: TGTGCCAGCAGTCGACAGGGTTTGCCCAAGCAGTACTTC; CDR3 protein: CASSRQGLPKQYF
V gene: TRBV5-1; J gene: TRBJ2-3; D gene: -; clone size: -; CDR3 DNA: TGCGCCAGACCGAGACCTTCCTCTGACAGCACAGATACGCAGTATTTT; CDR3 protein: CARPRPSSDSTDTQYF
V gene: TRBV7-9; J gene: TRBJ1-4; D gene: -; clone size: few; CDR3 DNA: TGTGCCAGCAGTAAAAATACCGGGACTAAAGATGAAAAACTGTTTTTT; CDR3 protein: CASSKNTGTKDEKLFF
V gene: TRBV5-1; J gene: TRBJ1-1; D gene: -; clone size: many; CDR3 DNA: TGCGCCAGCAGCTTGGGGGGGACGGTGAACACTGAAGCTTTCTTT; CDR3 protein: CASSLGGTVNTEAFF
V gene: TRBV12-3/TRBV12-4; J gene: TRBJ2-5; D gene: -; clone size: -; CDR3 DNA: TGTGCCAGCAGTTTCTTTACCGAGACCCAGTACTTC; CDR3 protein: CASSFFTETQYF
V gene: TRBV6-1; J gene: TRBJ2-5; D gene: -; clone size: few; CDR3 DNA: TGTGCCAGCAGGAGGGTGGTAACTGGAGAGACCCAGTACTTC; CDR3 protein: CASRRVVTGETQYF
V gene: TRBV6-5; J gene: TRBJ1-1; D gene: TRBD1; clone size: -; CDR3 DNA: TGTGCCAGCAGTCACCGCGGAGGGGGCGACACTGAAGCTTTCTTT; CDR3 protein: CASSHRGGGDTEAFF
V gene: TRBV11-3; J gene: TRBJ2-1; D gene: -; clone size: few; CDR3 DNA: TGTGCCAGCAGCCCCCGGGCCGGTAGTGAGCAGTTCTTC; CDR3 protein: CASSPRAGSEQFF